These T cell receptor beta chains were read from a single sample in a study of T cell responses to AZD1222 COVID-19 vaccine. Clones were sequenced by immunoSEQ multiplex PCR, and TCRdb holds only the in-frame ones, with some missing. The sample gives around 110,000 clones, about 90% of which show up once; 7.5% is in the top ten. Sample: peripheral blood, taken on day 0 of AZD1222 vaccination. The receptors originated from an adult in good health. The CDR3 runs from the conserved cysteine through the conserved F or W. D genes are given only for firm matches. A row's size may be missing; if present it is once, few, many or a size class.

j_call d_call clone_size v_call cdr3_nt cdr3_aa
TRBJ1-3 - - TRBV12-3/TRBV12-4 TGTGCCAGCAGTTTAGCCTACGGTGACACCATATATTTT CASSLAYGDTIYF
TRBJ2-1 - - TRBV10-3 TGTGCCATCAGTGAAGGCAGTGCGTCCTACAATGAGCAGTTCTTC CAISEGSASYNEQFF
TRBJ1-4 - - TRBV7-3 TGTGCCAGCAGCCCCCTCCGGGGCGAAAAACTGTTTTTT CASSPLRGEKLFF
TRBJ1-2 - - TRBV6-6 TGTGCCAGCAGTTCGCCAGGAACTTCTAACTATGGCTACACCTTC CASSSPGTSNYGYTF
TRBJ1-6 - - TRBV5-4 TGTGCCAGCAGCTTTTTAGGAGGGAGGCCGGAGGCTCACTTT CASSFLGGRPEAHF
TRBJ2-3 - - TRBV21-1 TGTGCCAGCAGCAAAGCCCCCTTTCGCGCAGATACGCAGTATTTT CASSKAPFRADTQYF
TRBJ1-2 - - TRBV12-3/TRBV12-4 TGTGCCAGCCAACTTGGGGGCTACACCTTC CASQLGGYTF
TRBJ2-2 - - TRBV27 TGTGCCAGCAGTTATCTAGGTTTCTCGAACACCGGGGAGCTGTTTTTT CASSYLGFSNTGELFF
TRBJ1-1 - - TRBV18 TGTGCCAGCTCGCCCGGGGGCAGGGAAGCTTTCTTT CASSPGGREAFF
TRBJ1-2 TRBD1 - TRBV6-5 TGTGCCAGCAGTCCGGGACAGTACTATGGCTACACCTTC CASSPGQYYGYTF
TRBJ2-7 TRBD2 few TRBV19 TGTGCCAGTAGCCCTCTAGCGGGAGGAACCTACGAGCAGTACTTC CASSPLAGGTYEQYF
TRBJ1-6 - - TRBV5-8 TGTGCCAGCAGCTTGGGACAGAAAAGTTCACCCCTCCACTTT CASSLGQKSSPLHF
TRBJ1-6 - - TRBV5-1 TGCGCCAGCAGCTGGGGCCCACGGAGTGAATATAATTCACCCCTCCACTTT CASSWGPRSEYNSPLHF
TRBJ1-6 - - TRBV5-1 TGCGCCAGCAGCCCGACTAGGGATTCACCCCTCCACTTT CASSPTRDSPLHF
TRBJ2-4 TRBD2 - TRBV9 TGTGCCAGCAGCGTAGGAGGCAGGGCGGGGGATGGTCAGTACTTC CASSVGGRAGDGQYF
TRBJ1-3 - - TRBV3-1/TRBV3-2 TGTGCCAGCAGCCAAACCCGAGGACCTGGAAACACCATATATTTT CASSQTRGPGNTIYF
TRBJ2-6 - - TRBV7-8 TGTGCCAGCAGCTTCGGGAGCTCTGGGGCCAACGTCCTGACTTTC CASSFGSSGANVLTF
TRBJ1-5 - - TRBV7-6 TGTGCCAGCAGCTTAGATCAGGGACCCAATCAGCCCCAGCATTTT CASSLDQGPNQPQHF
TRBJ1-6 - - TRBV27 TGTGCCAGCAGTTTACAGGGCGCGGTAGATTCACCCCTCCACTTT CASSLQGAVDSPLHF
TRBJ2-3 - - TRBV18 TGTGCCAGCTCACCACCGTCAGATACGCAGTATTTT CASSPPSDTQYF
TRBJ2-1 TRBD2 - TRBV5-1 TGCGCCAGCAGCTCCACCGGGACTAGCGGCAATGAGCAGTTCTTC CASSSTGTSGNEQFF
TRBJ1-6 - - TRBV7-2 TGTGCCAGCAGCTTAGGCAATTCACCCCTCCACTTT CASSLGNSPLHF
TRBJ1-5 - - TRBV7-8 TGTGCCAGCAGCTCAGGGGCAAATCGCCACCCGCATCAGCCCCAGCATTTT CASSSGANRHPHQPQHF
TRBJ2-7 - - TRBV30 TGTGCCTGGAGCAGGGTAGGAGAGCAGTACTTC CAWSRVGEQYF
TRBJ2-7 TRBD1 - TRBV6-5 TGTGCCAGCAGTTATACAGGGGGAAGCTCCTACGAGCAGTACTTC CASSYTGGSSYEQYF
TRBJ1-2 - - TRBV19 TGTGCCAGTAGTGGGACCTATGGCTACACCTTC CASSGTYGYTF
TRBJ2-1 TRBD2 - TRBV11-2 TGTGCCAGCAGCTTAGTCCGGGGGGCCTACAATGAGCAGTTCTTC CASSLVRGAYNEQFF
TRBJ2-7 TRBD1 few TRBV6-5 TGTGCCAGCTCTCTGCAGGGGGCCTACGAGCAGTACTTC CASSLQGAYEQYF
TRBJ1-2 TRBD1 - TRBV6-6 TGTGCCAGCAGTTACGAGGCCAGGGGGATAGATGGCTACACCTTC CASSYEARGIDGYTF
TRBJ2-2 - - TRBV20-1 TGCAGTGCTATCAAGGCCGGGGAGCTGTTTTTT CSAIKAGELFF
TRBJ1-2 - - TRBV21-1 TGTGCCAGCAGCAAAGTGGTCTCGGGGGGCGCCTATGGCTACACCTTC CASSKVVSGGAYGYTF
TRBJ1-5 - - TRBV7-5 TGTGCCAGAAGCCCTCAGGGGGGGGGCAATCAGCCCCAGCATTTT CARSPQGGGNQPQHF
TRBJ1-2 - once TRBV6-5 TGTGCCAGCAGTTTGTGGGCAGGGGACTATGGCTACACCTTC CASSLWAGDYGYTF
TRBJ1-1 - once TRBV11-2 TGTGCCAGCAGCTTGAGTAGGGGGGGAAACACTGAAGCTTTCTTT CASSLSRGGNTEAFF
TRBJ1-5 TRBD1 - TRBV29-1 TGCAGCGCATCAAGCGGGACAGGAAATCAGCCCCAGCATTTT CSASSGTGNQPQHF
TRBJ1-2 - - TRBV7-9 TGTGCCAGCAGCTTAGGTCAGACAGTGGGCTACACCTTC CASSLGQTVGYTF
TRBJ1-2 - - TRBV28 TGTGCCAGCAGTTTAACCCAGCCACAACCGGGTTATGGCTACACCTTC CASSLTQPQPGYGYTF
TRBJ2-5 - once TRBV19 TGTGCCAGTAGTCCGCGCAAACAGGGTTTGGAGACCCAGTACTTC CASSPRKQGLETQYF
TRBJ1-1 - - TRBV24-1 TGTGCCACCAGTGCCGTGGACGGGAAGAACACTGAAGCTTTCTTT CATSAVDGKNTEAFF
TRBJ2-2 TRBD1 - TRBV5-1 TGCGCCAGCAGCCCAGCCCCACAGGGGGCGACCGGGGAGCTGTTTTTT CASSPAPQGATGELFF
TRBJ2-7 - - TRBV6-6 TGTGCCAGCAGTGGACCCTACGAGCAGTACTTC CASSGPYEQYF
TRBJ1-1 - - TRBV29-1 TGCAGCGTCCGGGGCGGGGGCGCGAACACTGAAGCTTTCTTT CSVRGGGANTEAFF